This T cell receptor (beta chain) originates from a study of shared clonotypes between healthy human individuals (dated by TCRdb to 2018 to 2021). Turning to the overall study: The cohort comprised a couple of women and a few men aged 18 to 49 years. For each donor, CD4 naive and CD4 memory were each run on three plates, CD8 naive on two plates, and CD8 memory on one plate. The study deeply sequenced blood TCR repertoires of five healthy adults to estimate repertoire size and the extent of clonotype sharing between individuals. To increase sequencing depth and limit assay-specific biases, TCR repertoire library preparation and sequencing were carried out by different laboratories using diverse techniques. Each donor's leukapheresis produced roughly between about 0.8 and 8.9 billion PBMCs. General conclusions and limits of the study: Pairwise subsampling led to the expectation that sequencing depth would affect the degree of clonotype sharing among donors. The small number of donors limited the genetic and exposure-history diversity represented. Rarefaction of sorted-subset datasets indicated incomplete sequencing despite the large sequencing depth. Higher generation probabilities were observed for clonotypes shared by all four sorted-subset donors than for non-shared clonotypes. Sharing across several donors was observed for around 5% of naive CD4, less than 4% of naive CD8, over 2% of memory CD4, and roughly 0.4% of memory CD8 clonotypes. Naive subsets generally had larger estimated clonotype richness than memory subsets. Only blood was sampled, and tissue TCR repertoires likely differ from those in blood.

The germline V gene (reference sequence) gives CDR1 as MNHEY and CDR2 as SMNVEV. Reading from cysteine to phenylalanine, the CDR3 counts 14 amino acids. The read is trimmed to its CDR3 DNA, 42 bases read in frame from base 1. The V end gives up 3 bases and the J end 0 bases, leaving 0 bases in the junction not matched to a gene. Healthy HIV-negative adults with no recently reported acute infections or vaccinations were included as donors. Every donor was a Caucasian adult residing in Nashville, Tennessee, USA. Magnetic negative selection was used to enrich CD4+ T cells, after which naive cells were positively selected on CD45RA and the negative fraction became the memory subset. After blood collection by leukapheresis, PBMCs were isolated using Ficoll-Histopaque density gradient centrifugation and then cryopreserved in the vapor phase of liquid nitrogen. Analytical flow cytometry was used to check the purity and quantity of every magnetically sorted T cell population. From each sorted fraction, genomic DNA was isolated and quantified by UV absorbance on a Nanodrop 2000c.

TCR CDR3 regions were amplified from genomic DNA by multiplex PCR using the deep immunoSEQ assay. Genomic DNA extracted from each cell subset was distributed evenly over all wells of several immunoSEQ 96-well plates, and each plate served as one replicate. For sorted subsets, 200 to 250 ng genomic DNA, equal to some 28,000 T cell genomes, was loaded into each replicate PCR. The purified libraries were quantified using a Qubit 3.0 fluorometer, sized with a Bioanalyzer 2100, and then quantified again using the KAPA Library Quantification kit. Every immunoSEQ 96-well plate was sequenced on a dedicated single-read 150-cycle Illumina NextSeq 550 flow cell. Under the source paper's analysis protocol: The immunoSEQ output contained only junctional sequences without quality scores, so filtering could not match that applied to full-length reads. Sequences were annotated with PyIR, a Python wrapper for IgBLAST v1.9, using IMGT germline references to assign V/J genes and CDR3. Reads were removed for weak V/J assignments (E-value above 1e-6), missing CDR3, stop codons, out-of-frame junctions, or ambiguous translated residues. A V3J clonotype was defined by an identical inferred V gene, J gene, and CDR3 amino acid sequence. The percentage overlap between two repertoires was calculated by dividing the number of shared unique clonotypes by the size of the smaller repertoire. Three approaches were used to assess repertoire richness: RTK rarefaction, the Chao1 estimator, and Recon v2.1 estimates of unobserved clonotypes. OLGA was used to compute generation probabilities for all TCRbeta clonotypes that the gDNA method yielded from a few donors. This is the immuneACCESS table as TCRdb keeps it, with only in-frame sequences that have V and J called. A part of the clones is gone; compared with another copy, unresolved V genes explain less than half, and the rest is unexplained. The V and J calls and clone size were taken over from that table, and D and trimming were inferred from the DNA. The sample has some 500,000 clones on record, approximately 94% of them singletons. The top ten clones comprise 0.064% of the sample.

Details on this clone: Its recognized antigen is unknown. Base quality data are lacking; no much larger clone is found one base away.

The chain was built from TRBV27 and TRBJ2-3, with 7 junctional bases fitting TRBD2. This receptor was taken from a woman aged 25-40 years in good health. The material sequenced was naive CD4+ T cells sorted from blood. In light of the paper, this sample's cell subset or site label describes: CD45RA+ positively selected. The DNA sequence reads TGTGCCAGCAGTTTTAGCGGGAGCACAGATACGCAGTATTTT. Its product reads: CASSFSGSTDTQYF.